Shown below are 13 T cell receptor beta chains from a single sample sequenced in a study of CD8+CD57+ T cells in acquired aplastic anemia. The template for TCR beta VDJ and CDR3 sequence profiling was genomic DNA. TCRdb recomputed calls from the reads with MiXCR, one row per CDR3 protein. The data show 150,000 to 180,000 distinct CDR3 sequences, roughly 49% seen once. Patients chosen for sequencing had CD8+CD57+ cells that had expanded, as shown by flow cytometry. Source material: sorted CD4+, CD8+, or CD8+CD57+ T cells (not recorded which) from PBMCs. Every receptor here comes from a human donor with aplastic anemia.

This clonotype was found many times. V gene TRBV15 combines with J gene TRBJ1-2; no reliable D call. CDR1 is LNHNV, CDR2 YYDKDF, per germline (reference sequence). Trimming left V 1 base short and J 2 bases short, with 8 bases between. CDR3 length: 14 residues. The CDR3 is CATSRARNNYGYTF. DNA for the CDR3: TGTGCCACCAGCAGAGCAAGGAACAACTATGGCTACACCTTC.

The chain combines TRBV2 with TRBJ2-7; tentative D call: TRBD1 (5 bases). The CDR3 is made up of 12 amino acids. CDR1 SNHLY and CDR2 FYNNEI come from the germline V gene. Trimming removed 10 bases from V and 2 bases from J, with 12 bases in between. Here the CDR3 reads CAIQTDPYEQYF. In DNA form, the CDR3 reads TGTGCCATTCAGACAGATCCCTACGAGCAGTACTTC.

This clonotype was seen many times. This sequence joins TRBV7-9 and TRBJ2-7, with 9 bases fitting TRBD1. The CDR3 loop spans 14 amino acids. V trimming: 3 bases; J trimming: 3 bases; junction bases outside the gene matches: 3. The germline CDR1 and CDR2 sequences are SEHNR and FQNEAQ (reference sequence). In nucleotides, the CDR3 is TGTGCCAGCAGCTTCGAGGACAGGGGCTACGAGCAGTACTTC. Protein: CASSFEDRGYEQYF. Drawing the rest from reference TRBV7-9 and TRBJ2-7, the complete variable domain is DTGVSQNPRHKITKRGQNVTFRCDPISEHNRLYWYRQTLGQGPEFLTYFQNEAQLEKSRLLSDRFSAERPKGSFSTLEIQRTEQGDSAMYLCASSFEDRGYEQYFGPGTRLTVT.

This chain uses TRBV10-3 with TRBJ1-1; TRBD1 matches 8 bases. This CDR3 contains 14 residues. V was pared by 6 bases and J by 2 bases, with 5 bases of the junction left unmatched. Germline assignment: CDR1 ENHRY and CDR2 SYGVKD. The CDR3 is CAIRDPGGNTEAFF. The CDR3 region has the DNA TGTGCCATCAGGGACCCAGGGGGCAACACTGAAGCTTTCTTT.

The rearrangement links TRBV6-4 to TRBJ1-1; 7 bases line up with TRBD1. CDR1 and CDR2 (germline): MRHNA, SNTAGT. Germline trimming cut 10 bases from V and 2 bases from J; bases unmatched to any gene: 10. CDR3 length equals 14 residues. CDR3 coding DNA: TGTGCCACCAGGACAGGCCAGTCTAACACTGAAGCTTTCTTT. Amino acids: CATRTGQSNTEAFF.

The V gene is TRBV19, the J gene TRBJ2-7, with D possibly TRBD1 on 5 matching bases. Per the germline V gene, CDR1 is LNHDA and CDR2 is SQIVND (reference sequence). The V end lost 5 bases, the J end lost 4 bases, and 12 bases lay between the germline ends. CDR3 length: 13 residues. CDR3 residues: CASSSTGPYEQYF. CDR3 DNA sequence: TGTGCCAGTAGTTCTACAGGCCCATACGAGCAGTACTTC.

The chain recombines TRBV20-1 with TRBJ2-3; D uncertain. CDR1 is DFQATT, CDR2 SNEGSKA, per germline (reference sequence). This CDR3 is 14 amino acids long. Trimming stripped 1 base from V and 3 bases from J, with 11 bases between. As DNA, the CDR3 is TGCAGTGCTAGAGTTGGCCAGCGAACAGATACGCAGTATTTT. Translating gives CSARVGQRTDTQYF.

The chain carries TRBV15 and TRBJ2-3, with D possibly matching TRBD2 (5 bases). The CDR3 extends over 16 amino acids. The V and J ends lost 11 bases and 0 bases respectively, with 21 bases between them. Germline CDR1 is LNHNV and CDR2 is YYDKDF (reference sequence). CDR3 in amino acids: CASSKMGSDSTDTQYF. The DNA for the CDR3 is TGTGCCTCGAGCAAAATGGGGAGTGATAGCACAGATACGCAGTATTTT.

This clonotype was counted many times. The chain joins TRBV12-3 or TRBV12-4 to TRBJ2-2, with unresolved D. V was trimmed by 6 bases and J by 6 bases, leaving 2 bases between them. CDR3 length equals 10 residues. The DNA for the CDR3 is TGTGCCAGCAGGTCCGGGGAGCTGTTTTTT. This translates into CASRSGELFF.

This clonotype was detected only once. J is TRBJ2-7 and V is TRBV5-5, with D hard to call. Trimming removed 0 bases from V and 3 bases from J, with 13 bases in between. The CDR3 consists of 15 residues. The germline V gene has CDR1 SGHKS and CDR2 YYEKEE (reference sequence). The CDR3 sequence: CASSLEGGYNYEQYF. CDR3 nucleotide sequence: TGTGCCAGCAGCTTGGAGGGTGGGTACAACTACGAGCAGTACTTC.

DNA for the CDR3: TGTGCCAGCAGCTTAGGGAACAGTCATCAGCCCCAGCATTTT. This translates into CASSLGNSHQPQHF. V gene TRBV7-2 combines with J gene TRBJ1-5; D ambiguous. The CDR3 runs 14 residues. Per germline, CDR1 SGHTA and CDR2 FQGNSA. V was trimmed by 1 base and J by 5 bases, leaving 9 bases between them.

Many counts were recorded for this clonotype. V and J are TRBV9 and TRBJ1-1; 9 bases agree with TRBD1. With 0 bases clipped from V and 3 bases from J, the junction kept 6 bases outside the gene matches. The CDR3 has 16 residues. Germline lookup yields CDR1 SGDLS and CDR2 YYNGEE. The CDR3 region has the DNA TGTGCCAGCAGCGTAGCTCGGGACAGGGCGGACACTGAAGCTTTCTTT. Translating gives CASSVARDRADTEAFF.

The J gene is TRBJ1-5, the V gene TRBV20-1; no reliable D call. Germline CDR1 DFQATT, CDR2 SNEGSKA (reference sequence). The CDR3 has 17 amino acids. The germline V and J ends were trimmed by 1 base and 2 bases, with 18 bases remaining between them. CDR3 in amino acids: CSARGRLWAHRNQPQHF. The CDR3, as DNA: TGCAGTGCTAGAGGGCGATTGTGGGCCCATCGCAATCAGCCCCAGCATTTT.